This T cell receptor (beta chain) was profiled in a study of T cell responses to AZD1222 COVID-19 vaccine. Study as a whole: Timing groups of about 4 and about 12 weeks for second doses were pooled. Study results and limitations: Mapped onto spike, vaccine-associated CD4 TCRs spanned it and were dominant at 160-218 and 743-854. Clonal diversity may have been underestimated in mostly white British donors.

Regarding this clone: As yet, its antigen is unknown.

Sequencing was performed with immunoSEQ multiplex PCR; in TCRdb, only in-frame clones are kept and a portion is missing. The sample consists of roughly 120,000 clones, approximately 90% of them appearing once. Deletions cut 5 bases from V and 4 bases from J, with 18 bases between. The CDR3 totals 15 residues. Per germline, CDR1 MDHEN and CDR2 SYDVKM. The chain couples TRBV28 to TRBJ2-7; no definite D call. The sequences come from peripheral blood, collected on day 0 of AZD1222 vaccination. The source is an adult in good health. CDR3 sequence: CASSPLIGGNYEQYF. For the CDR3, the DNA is TGTGCCAGCAGTCCCCTCATCGGTGGGAATTACGAGCAGTACTTC.